This TCR beta chain comes out of a study of a mutant IDH1 vaccine in newly diagnosed glioma. Here immunoSEQ multiplex PCR was the method, and the copy in TCRdb shows in-frame clones only, minus some. Here the sample spans 40,000 to 50,000 clones, approximately 85% being singletons. About this clone itself: The target antigen is unknown.

This CDR3 comprises 14 residues. The junction had 3 bases not matched to a gene; V was cut back by 7 bases and J by 0 bases. CDR1 and CDR2 from the germline V gene are SGHDT and YYEEEE. Time point defined: week 5, during vaccination. With topical imiquimod, each dose of the vaccine consisted of 300 ug of mutant IDH1 20-mer peptide. This clonotype originated in a man in his forties with glioma. This sample comprised PBMCs, obtained from a glioma patient whose treatment included an IDH1 peptide vaccine. This sequence joins TRBV5-6 and TRBJ1-3; TRBD1 matches at 8 bases. Here the CDR3 reads CASAGQGSGNTIYF. The CDR3 DNA sequence: TGTGCCAGCGCAGGACAGGGCTCTGGAAACACCATATATTTT.